The rows below give T cell receptor beta chains drawn from one sample of a study of blood T cell repertoires in COVID-19. Produced via immunoSEQ multiplex PCR; TCRdb's table is partial and in-frame only. The data show about 370,000 clones, around 91% seen once. The specimen was PBMCs or T cells enriched from blood (not recorded which). The receptor source for this set is a man aged 18 to 29 who had recovered from COVID-19. CDR3s include the opening cysteine and the closing phenylalanine or tryptophan. A D gene is named only where the DNA matches it firmly. Not all rows give a size; the values are once, few, many and, for expanded clones, a class.

d_call	clone_size	j_call	v_call	cdr3_nt	cdr3_aa
-	once	TRBJ1-2	TRBV5-4	TGTGCCAGCAGCTCTCAGGGGTTTGGCTACACCTTC	CASSSQGFGYTF
-	-	TRBJ1-6	TRBV28	TGTGCCAGCAAAGAGGGTATAGGCTCACCCCTCCACTTT	CASKEGIGSPLHF
-	few	TRBJ1-5	TRBV2	TGTGCCAGCAGGGACAGACTCCTCATCAATCAGCCCCAGCATTTT	CASRDRLLINQPQHF
-	once	TRBJ2-7	TRBV5-4	TGTGCCAGCAGCTTGACTAACTCCTACGAGCAGTACTTC	CASSLTNSYEQYF
TRBD2	once	TRBJ2-7	TRBV4-2	TGTGCCAGCAGCCAGGCTAGCGGGAGATTACACGAGCAGTACTTC	CASSQASGRLHEQYF
TRBD1	-	TRBJ1-6	TRBV5-1	TGCGCCAGCAGCCTAACAGACAGGGGCTTTTCAAATTCACCCCTCCACTTT	CASSLTDRGFSNSPLHF
TRBD2	-	TRBJ2-2	TRBV5-1	TGCGCCAGCAGCTTGAGCGGGGAGGTCGGGGAGCTGTTTTTT	CASSLSGEVGELFF
-	-	TRBJ1-2	TRBV21-1	TGTGCCAGCAGCAACGACTGGGGGGAATATGGCTACACCTTC	CASSNDWGEYGYTF
-	-	TRBJ1-5	TRBV29-1	TGCAGCGTCGGGGGGAATAGCAATCAGCCCCAGCATTTT	CSVGGNSNQPQHF
-	-	TRBJ2-1	TRBV5-6	TGTGCCAGCAGCTACGACAGGAATTCTCAGTTCTTC	CASSYDRNSQFF
-	-	TRBJ2-3	TRBV6-5	TGTGCCAGCCAACTGATAAGCACAGATACGCAGTATTTT	CASQLISTDTQYF
TRBD1	-	TRBJ1-2	TRBV5-5	TGTGCCAGCAGCTTGAGTGGGACAGCTCGGGGCTACACCTTC	CASSLSGTARGYTF
-	-	TRBJ2-3	TRBV5-1	TGCGCCAGCAGCTCCGGGGTGGCGGATACGCAGTATTTT	CASSSGVADTQYF
-	-	TRBJ2-7	TRBV28	TGTGCCAGCCAAATGAGAACCTACGAGCAGTACTTC	CASQMRTYEQYF
-	-	TRBJ2-1	TRBV7-8	TGTGCCAGCAGGAAGGGGGGGGGAGGCCCCGTAGGGACGGAGCAGTTCTTC	CASRKGGGGPVGTEQFF
TRBD1	-	TRBJ2-2	TRBV4-1	TGCGCCAGCAGCCTTTTCGGGACAGGGGTCGGGGAGCTGTTTTTT	CASSLFGTGVGELFF
-	-	TRBJ2-7	TRBV4-2	TGTGCCAGCAGCCAAGTTGTGGGAGGCTACGAGCAGTACTTC	CASSQVVGGYEQYF
TRBD1	once	TRBJ1-1	TRBV14	TGTGCCAGCAGCCAAGTACAGGGGGCAATATCTGAAGCTTTCTTT	CASSQVQGAISEAFF
TRBD1	-	TRBJ1-4	TRBV4-1	TGCGCCAGCAGCCAAAGGGAGATACGGGACAGGCGGGAAAAACTGTTTTTT	CASSQREIRDRREKLFF
-	once	TRBJ2-5	TRBV11-2	TGTGCCAGCAGCTTACTAGCTGATCCGGAGACCCAGTACTTC	CASSLLADPETQYF
TRBD2	-	TRBJ2-5	TRBV5-1	TGCGCCAGCAGCATCTTGACTAGCGGGGGACAAGAGACCCAGTACTTC	CASSILTSGGQETQYF
-	-	TRBJ1-3	TRBV14	TGTGCCAGCAGCCCCATGAGGGCTGGAAACACCATATATTTT	CASSPMRAGNTIYF